This T cell receptor (beta chain) is drawn from a study of post-analysis software for immune sequencing data (dated by TCRdb to 2013 to 2016). At the level of the whole study: The recorded disease courses included relapsing-remitting, secondary progressive and progressive-relapsing multiple sclerosis, and some patients had no subtype annotation. The patient repertoires were set against ten to eleven previously published healthy control repertoires from donors whose ages ranged from roughly 6 to 25 years. A subset of samples was prepared in parallel using single-end sample barcoding, then pooled and co-amplified after Illumina adapter ligation.

On the study overall, not on this receptor specifically: When samples were clustered directly using the F measure, samples prepared in the same batch co-clustered strongly, which prompted a batch-effect correction. Compared with controls, multiple sclerosis patients had significantly lower normalized Chao1 diversity, a finding suggesting substantial peripheral T-cell clonal expansion. Significantly higher frequencies in patients than in controls were found for about 5 TRBV segments, including TRBV5-6, TRBV5-1 and TRBV20-1. The control group was slightly older than the multiple sclerosis patient group.

This clonotype was observed at least ten times. This clone's antigen is unknown. Within one base of it there is no much larger clone, and no base qualities were kept. Receptor libraries were prepared by PCR. TCRdb shows the sequencer as Illumina HiSeq 2500. Unique molecular identifiers were incorporated into TCR beta cDNA libraries to reduce PCR and sequencing biases. Every 1 to 10 million input T cells yielded about 500,000 cDNA molecules, meaning each molecule approximated one T cell. Patient libraries were prepared and sequenced with the same protocol used for the earlier healthy control dataset. Samples belonging to the same batch were prepared together, multiplexed and sequenced on a shared HiSeq lane. Regarding the original processing steps: Raw barcoded reads were processed with MIGEC, discarding single-read molecular identifier groups before consensus assembly and CDR3 extraction. Clonotype tables were post-analysed with VDJtools, and diversity was normalized by down-sampling all datasets to the smallest sample size. To correct batch-related cross-sample contamination, repertoire overlap clustering matched CDR3 amino acid sequences but not nucleotide sequences. TCRdb trimmed the raw reads at Q25, called clones with MiXCR and kept productive beta chains. When rows share a CDR3 protein, they turn into one entry using the most common DNA and genes. The V and J calls here are based on TCRdb, not the publication. The sample table shows about 190,000 distinct CDR3 sequences, and 29% are seen once. The ten largest clones add up to approximately 3.6% of the sample.

The germline V gene (reference sequence) provides CDR1 MNHEY and CDR2 SMNVEV. V was cut back by 10 bases and J by 8 bases, leaving a gap of 24 bases between them. The CDR3 runs 15 residues from the cysteine to the phenylalanine. Left in the record is the CDR3 DNA by itself, 45 bases read in frame from the first base. TCR beta repertoires were profiled from peripheral blood of roughly 13 young patients with multiple sclerosis to demonstrate the VDJtools post-analysis software. The multiple sclerosis patients were children and adolescents ranging in age from roughly 6 to 15 years. The sequence joins TRBV27 to TRBJ2-1; the D gene is possibly TRBD2, with 6 bases matching. The origin of this receptor is a girl aged 2-17 years with multiple sclerosis. The specimen sequenced was blood. The DNA sequence is given as TGTGCCACTACTCAAGGGGCGGGACGTGGGTATGAGCAGTTCTTC. Its translation is CATTQGAGRGYEQFF.